The T cell receptor beta chain described here comes from a study of T cells after yellow fever vaccination. This clonotype was observed at least ten times. What it recognizes is unknown. General study points: Contamination of FACS-sorted repertoires by abundant clonotypes from the bulk population could occur. Re-detected after boosting: most primary clones, about 95% of CD4 and roughly 90% of CD8.

Synthesis of TCR cDNA relied on 5'RACE template switching, which attached a universal primer site and UMIs. One entry per CDR3 protein, called by TCRdb with MiXCR from the 5' RACE reads. Of under 150,000 distinct CDR3 sequences listed, around 7.7% are singletons. V lost 5 bases and J lost 2, with 16 bases in between. The CDR3 runs 16 residues. The source material was CD4+ T cells sorted from PBMCs, sampled 5 days after the yellow fever booster vaccination. The rearrangement uses TRBV12-3 or TRBV12-4 and TRBJ1-5, with D maybe TRBD1 (5 bases). The source of this sequence is a man aged 25-45 years who received the YFV17D yellow fever vaccine. The CDR3 DNA reads TGTGCCAGCAGTCCGGGGGGACTATTCGGCAATCAGCCCCAGCATTTT. This sequence encodes CASSPGGLFGNQPQHF.